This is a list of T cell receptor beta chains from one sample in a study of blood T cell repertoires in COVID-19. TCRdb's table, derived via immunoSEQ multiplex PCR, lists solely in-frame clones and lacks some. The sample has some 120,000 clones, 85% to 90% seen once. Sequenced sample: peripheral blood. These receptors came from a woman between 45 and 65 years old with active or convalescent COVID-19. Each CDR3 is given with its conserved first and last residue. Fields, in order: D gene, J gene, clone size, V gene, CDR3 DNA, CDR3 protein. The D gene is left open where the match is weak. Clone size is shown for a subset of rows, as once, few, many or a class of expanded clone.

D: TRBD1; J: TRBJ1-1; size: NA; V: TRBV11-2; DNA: TGTGCCAGCAGCCGGGACAGGGGACCTGAAGCTTTCTTT; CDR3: CASSRDRGPEAFF
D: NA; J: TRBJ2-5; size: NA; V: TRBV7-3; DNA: TGTGCCAGCAGCTTAGGCCATCAAGAGACCCAGTACTTC; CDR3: CASSLGHQETQYF
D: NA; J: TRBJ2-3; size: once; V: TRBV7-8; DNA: TGTGCCAGCAGCCCCGCAGATACGCAGTATTTT; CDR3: CASSPADTQYF
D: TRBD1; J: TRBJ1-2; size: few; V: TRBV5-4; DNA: TGTGCCAGCAGCTCGACAGGGACTAACTATGGCTACACCTTC; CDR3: CASSSTGTNYGYTF
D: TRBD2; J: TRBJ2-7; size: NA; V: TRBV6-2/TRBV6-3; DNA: TGTGCCAGCAGTTACTCGTATTACAGCGGGAGCGATTACGAGCAGTACTTC; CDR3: CASSYSYYSGSDYEQYF
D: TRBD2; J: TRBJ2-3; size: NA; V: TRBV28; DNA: TGTGCCAGCAGTTTAGCGGGAGGGTTCACAGATACGCAGTATTTT; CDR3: CASSLAGGFTDTQYF
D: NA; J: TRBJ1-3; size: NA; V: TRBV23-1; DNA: TGCGCCAGCAGTCAATCGACATCCGGCACCATATATTTT; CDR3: CASSQSTSGTIYF
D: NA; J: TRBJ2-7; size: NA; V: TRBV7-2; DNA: TGTGCCAGCAGCCCCTACTCCTACGAGCAGTACTTC; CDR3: CASSPYSYEQYF
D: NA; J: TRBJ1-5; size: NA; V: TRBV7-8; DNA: TGTGCCAGCAGCTTTCGGGAGGGCAATCAGCCCCAGCATTTT; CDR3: CASSFREGNQPQHF
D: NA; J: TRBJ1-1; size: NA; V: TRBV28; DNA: TGTGCCAGCAGTCCCCGACGGGAGCCTGGCACTGAAGCTTTCTTT; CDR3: CASSPRREPGTEAFF
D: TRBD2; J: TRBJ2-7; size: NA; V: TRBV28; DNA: TGTGCCAGCAGTTTATACGGGGGGTCGGGCGAGCAGTACTTC; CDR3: CASSLYGGSGEQYF
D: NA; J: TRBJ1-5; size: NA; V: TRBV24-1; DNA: TGTGCCACCAGTCCAGGGTCTGACAATCAGCCCCAGCATTTT; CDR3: CATSPGSDNQPQHF
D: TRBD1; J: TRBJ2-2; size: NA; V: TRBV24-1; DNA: TGTGCCACCAGTGATCCGGGACAGGGGATCCCCGGGGAGCTGTTTTTT; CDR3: CATSDPGQGIPGELFF
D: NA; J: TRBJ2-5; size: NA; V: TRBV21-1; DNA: TGTGCCGGACGGACTAGCGGGCTTGTTGAGACCCAGTACTTC; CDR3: CAGRTSGLVETQYF
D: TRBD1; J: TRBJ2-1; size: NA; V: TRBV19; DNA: TGTGCCAGTACCCCGGGACAGTTGTCTGAGCAGTTCTTC; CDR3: CASTPGQLSEQFF
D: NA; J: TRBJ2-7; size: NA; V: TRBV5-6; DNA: TGTGCCAGCAGCGGCGGGACAGTGAGCTCCTACGAGCAGTACTTC; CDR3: CASSGGTVSSYEQYF
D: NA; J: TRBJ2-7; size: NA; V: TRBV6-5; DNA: TGTGCCAGTTCGAGCGGCCCCTCCTACGAGCAGTACTTC; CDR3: CASSSGPSYEQYF
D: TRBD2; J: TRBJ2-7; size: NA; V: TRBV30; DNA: TGTGCCTGGAACCGGGCGAGCGGGAGTTCCCACGAGCAGTACTTC; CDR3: CAWNRASGSSHEQYF
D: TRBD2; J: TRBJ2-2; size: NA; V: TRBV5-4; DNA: TGTGCCAGCAGCTTGGGGCTAGCGGGTAGTACGTTTTTT; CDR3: CASSLGLAGSTFF
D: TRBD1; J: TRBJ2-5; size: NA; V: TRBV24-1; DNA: TGTGCCACCAGTGGATCCCCGGGACAGGAAGAGACCCAGTACTTC; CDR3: CATSGSPGQEETQYF
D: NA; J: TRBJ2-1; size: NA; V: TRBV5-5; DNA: TGTGCCAGCAGCTTAGAGGGTTCCCTTCCTGGGAGGGGGGAGCAGTTCTTC; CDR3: CASSLEGSLPGRGEQFF
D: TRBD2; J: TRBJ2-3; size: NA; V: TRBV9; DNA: TGTGCCAGCAGCGACTCCCTAGCGGGAGTGGGGGATACGCAGTATTTT; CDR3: CASSDSLAGVGDTQYF
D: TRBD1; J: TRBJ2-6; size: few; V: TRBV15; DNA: TGTGCCACCAAGGGACAGGCAACGTCTGGGGCCAACGTCCTGACTTTC; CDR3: CATKGQATSGANVLTF
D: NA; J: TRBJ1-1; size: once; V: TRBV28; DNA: TGTGCCAGCAGATCAGCAGGGATAGGAGCCACTGAAGCTTTCTTT; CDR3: CASRSAGIGATEAFF
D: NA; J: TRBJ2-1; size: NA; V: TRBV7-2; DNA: TGTGCCAGCAGCTTAGGTATGGGACGGGGGGCCGATGAGCAGTTCTTC; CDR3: CASSLGMGRGADEQFF